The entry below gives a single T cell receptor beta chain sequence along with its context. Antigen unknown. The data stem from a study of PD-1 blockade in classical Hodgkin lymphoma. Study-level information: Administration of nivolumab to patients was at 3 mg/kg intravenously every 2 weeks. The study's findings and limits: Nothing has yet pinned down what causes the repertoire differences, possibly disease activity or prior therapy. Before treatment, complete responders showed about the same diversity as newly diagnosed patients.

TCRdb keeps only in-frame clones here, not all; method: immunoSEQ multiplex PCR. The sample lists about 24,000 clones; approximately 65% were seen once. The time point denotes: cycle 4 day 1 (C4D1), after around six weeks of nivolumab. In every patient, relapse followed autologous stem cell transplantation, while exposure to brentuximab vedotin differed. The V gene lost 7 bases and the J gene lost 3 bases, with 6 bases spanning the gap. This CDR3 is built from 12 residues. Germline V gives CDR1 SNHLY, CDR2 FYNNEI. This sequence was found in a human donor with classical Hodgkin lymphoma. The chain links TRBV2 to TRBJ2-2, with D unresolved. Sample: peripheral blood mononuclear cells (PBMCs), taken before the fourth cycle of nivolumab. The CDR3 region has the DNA TGTGCCAGCAAGATTTACACCGGGGAGCTGTTTTTT. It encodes CASKIYTGELFF.